The following is a TCR beta chain sequence with its context. What it recognizes is unknown. Sequenced by immunoSEQ multiplex PCR; TCRdb stores in-frame clones only, minus some. This sample has tens of thousands of clones, with roughly 83% found just once. This entry is derived from a study of a mutant IDH1 vaccine in newly diagnosed glioma. V gave up 7 bases and J gave up 1 base; unmatched junction bases: 3. The length of the CDR3 is 14 residues. Germline assignment: CDR1 ENHRY and CDR2 SYGVKD. Described time point: week 35, safety follow-up. The vaccine gave 300 ug of a 20-mer mutant IDH1 peptide subcutaneously per dose.

This chain links TRBV10-3 with TRBJ2-7, with 11 nucleotides matching TRBD2. This receptor was taken from a man aged 18-30 years with glioma. The sample in question was PBMCs, obtained from a glioma patient whose treatment included an IDH1 peptide vaccine. The CDR3 DNA follows: TGTGCCATCAAACTAGCGGGGGAATCCTACGAGCAGTACTTC. Protein: CAIKLAGESYEQYF.